This TCR beta chain comes out of a study of T cells in lung cancer brain metastases (dated by TCRdb to about 2018). Context from the whole study: Seventeen of the 20 patients had a history of tobacco use, with a median of around 41 pack-years. The study compared TCR beta CDR3 repertoires of fully resected primary non-small cell lung cancers with those of paired brain metastases. The cohort comprised some 20 patients contributing 40 or so specimens, one primary lung lesion and one brain metastasis each. The median interval between acquisition of the primary specimen and acquisition of the brain metastasis specimen was 348 days. Patients had a median age at first diagnosis of approximately 58 years, with about nine males and some 11 females. The average DNA integrity number was more than 3 in both primary and metastatic specimens, and the two sites did not differ significantly. Of the approximately 20 patients, eighteen received no interval therapy between resection of the primary and resection of the metastasis.

Results the study describes overall, beyond this receptor: Most clones were specific to a single lesion, and overlap between paired lesions was limited (mean Morisita index approximately 0.2). Compared with their paired primaries, brain metastases had significantly fewer unique productive clones (median about 1,500 versus 4,500). It was not possible to control for the effects of preoperative corticosteroids on T cell infiltration in brain metastases. DNA fragmentation in FFPE samples may have prevented retrieval of the complete infiltrating T cell repertoire. In brain metastases, the ten most abundant clones accounted for a significantly larger fraction of the repertoire than in primaries, a finding that suggests clonal expansion.

Patients had resection either for delayed recurrence of a solitary brain metastasis or for synchronous oligometastatic disease. To avoid including cancers other than NSCLC, any patient with a history of multiple malignancies was excluded. Tumor areas were macrodissected from five or six deparaffinized around 9.1 um unstained sections, using marked H&E slides as a guide. All specimens were fixed in formalin and embedded in paraffin (FFPE). The AllPrep DNA/RNA FFPE Kit was used to extract genomic DNA. Trimming removed 5 bases from V and 5 bases from J; the gene matches leave 11 bases unexplained. The germline V gene sets CDR1 to SGHNT and CDR2 to YENEEA. The CDR3 spans 15 residues, from the cysteine through the phenylalanine. The DNA shown is the 45-base CDR3, in frame from base 1. Worth noting for this clone: What this receptor recognizes is not known. Base qualities are not at hand, and no much larger clone is one base apart.

Between roughly 2 and 5.5 ug genomic DNA was input per sample, with paired samples receiving equal DNA input. TCR beta libraries were constructed in two PCR steps with the immunoSEQ hsTCRbeta Kit, which uses multiplexed V and J gene primers. The pooled libraries, together with positive and negative controls, were sequenced on an Illumina MiSeq running a 100-cycle paired-end protocol. Concerning the study's data processing: The immunoSEQ vendor processed the raw data into normalized, annotated TCR beta repertoire reports. Richness was defined as unique clones by nucleotide sequence, with iChao1 and Efron-Thisted estimators extrapolating total richness. Paired lesions were characterized and compared using Pielou's evenness, Simpson's index, top-ten clone proportional abundance, and the Morisita overlap index. TCRdb's version of the immuneACCESS table is confined to in-frame rearrangements and falls short of the full clone set. An unresolved V gene accounts for under half of the shortfall where checked; the remainder is of unknown origin. The V and J calls and clone size are taken from that table; D and trimming were inferred from the DNA. The table for this sample lists approximately 2,500 clones; approximately 90% of them were counted only once. About 4.3% of the sample rests with the top ten.

Recombination linked TRBV11-3 to TRBJ2-5, and 7 bases in between align with TRBD2. This receptor was identified in a woman aged 50 to 65 with non-small cell lung cancer. Sample: tumor tissue from the primary lung tumor. Sample cell subset or site, as interpreted from the label and publication: primary lung cancer lesion. The nucleotide sequence is TGTGCCAGCAGCGGGGGGGAGGATGCCAGGGAGACCCAGTACTTC. This yields the protein CASSGGEDARETQYF. Supplemented by the reference TRBV11-3 and TRBJ2-5 proteins around the CDR3, the complete variable domain is EAGVVQSPRYKIIEKKQPVAFWCNPISGHNTLYWYLQNLGQGPELLIRYENEEAVDDSQLPKDRFSAERLKGVDSTLKIQPAELGDSAVYLCASSGGEDARETQYFGPGTRLLVL.